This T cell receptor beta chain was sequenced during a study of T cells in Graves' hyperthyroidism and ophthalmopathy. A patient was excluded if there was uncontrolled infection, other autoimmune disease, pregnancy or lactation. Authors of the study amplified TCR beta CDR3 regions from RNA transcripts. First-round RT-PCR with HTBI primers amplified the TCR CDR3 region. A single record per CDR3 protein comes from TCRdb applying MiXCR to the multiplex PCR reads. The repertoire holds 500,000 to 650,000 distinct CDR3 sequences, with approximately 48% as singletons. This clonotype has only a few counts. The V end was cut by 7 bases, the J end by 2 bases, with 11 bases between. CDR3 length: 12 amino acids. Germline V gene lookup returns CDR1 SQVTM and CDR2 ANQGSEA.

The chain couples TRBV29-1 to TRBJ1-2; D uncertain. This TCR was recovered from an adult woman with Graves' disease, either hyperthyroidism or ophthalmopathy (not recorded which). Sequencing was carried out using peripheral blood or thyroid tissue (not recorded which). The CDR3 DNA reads TGCAGCGCCGACCGGGAGAACTATGGCTACACCTTC. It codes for CSADRENYGYTF.